The rows below give T cell receptor beta chains drawn from one sample of a study of T-cell reconstitution after alpha-beta-depleted transplantation in children. A single record per CDR3 protein comes from TCRdb applying MiXCR to the PCR reads. Among a few hundred thousand distinct CDR3 sequences listed, roughly 13% were seen once. The sample here was PBMCs, mostly from graft donor cells, taken 360 days after TCRalphabeta/CD19-depleted stem cell transplant. These receptors came from a male patient younger than 18 who had a stem cell transplant for acute myeloid leukemia, so the T cells may come from the graft donor. The CDR3 runs from the conserved cysteine through the conserved F or W. The order of the fields is J gene, D gene, clone size, V gene, CDR3 DNA, CDR3 protein. The D gene is left open where the match is weak. Clone size, where shown, is once, few, many, or a class for clones that have expanded.

j_gene: TRBJ1-3
d_gene: TRBD1
abundance: -
v_gene: TRBV18
CDR3nt: TGTGCCAGCTCACCAGACAGGGGAGACACCATATATTTT
CDR3aa: CASSPDRGDTIYF

j_gene: TRBJ2-3
d_gene: TRBD2
abundance: many
v_gene: TRBV20-1
CDR3nt: TGCAGTGCTAGAGAGCGGGAGGTTTTAGCAGATACGCAGTATTTT
CDR3aa: CSAREREVLADTQYF

j_gene: TRBJ2-1
d_gene: -
abundance: few
v_gene: TRBV9
CDR3nt: TGTGCCAGCAGTGGTTTGGGGCTAACGAACAATGAGCAGTTCTTC
CDR3aa: CASSGLGLTNNEQFF

j_gene: TRBJ2-3
d_gene: -
abundance: -
v_gene: TRBV4-3
CDR3nt: TGCGCCAGCAGCCAAGATAGTGGCAGAGTTAGCACAGATACGCAGTATTTT
CDR3aa: CASSQDSGRVSTDTQYF

j_gene: TRBJ2-1
d_gene: TRBD1
abundance: few
v_gene: TRBV20-1
CDR3nt: TGCAGTGCTAGGGGGGACAGGGGGTTGGGGAATGAGCAGTTCTTC
CDR3aa: CSARGDRGLGNEQFF

j_gene: TRBJ2-2
d_gene: -
abundance: few
v_gene: TRBV12-3/TRBV12-4
CDR3nt: TGTGCCAGCAGTGTGCTCAGGAACACCGGGGAGCTGTTTTTT
CDR3aa: CASSVLRNTGELFF

j_gene: TRBJ2-1
d_gene: TRBD2
abundance: few
v_gene: TRBV13
CDR3nt: TGTGCCAGCAGCTTGGAGCTCGCGGGAGGTCACAGCTCCTACAATGAGCAGTTCTTC
CDR3aa: CASSLELAGGHSSYNEQFF

j_gene: TRBJ2-1
d_gene: TRBD2
abundance: -
v_gene: TRBV24-1
CDR3nt: TGTGCCACCAGTGATAAGAGCGGGAGGTCCTACAATGAGCAGTTCTTC
CDR3aa: CATSDKSGRSYNEQFF

j_gene: TRBJ2-5
d_gene: TRBD2
abundance: -
v_gene: TRBV6-2/TRBV6-3
CDR3nt: TGTGCCAGCAGTTACGGGGCGGGAGGGGAGACCCAGTACTTC
CDR3aa: CASSYGAGGETQYF

j_gene: TRBJ2-3
d_gene: -
abundance: many
v_gene: TRBV12-3/TRBV12-4
CDR3nt: TGTGCCAGCAGTTTACTGACGTCGGATACGCAGTATTTT
CDR3aa: CASSLLTSDTQYF

j_gene: TRBJ2-1
d_gene: -
abundance: many
v_gene: TRBV5-1
CDR3nt: TGCGCCAGCATCCCGATGGGACCTCCGAAACCTTACAATGAGCAGTTCTTC
CDR3aa: CASIPMGPPKPYNEQFF

j_gene: TRBJ2-7
d_gene: -
abundance: few
v_gene: TRBV2
CDR3nt: TGTGCCAGCATCCTCTCGTGGGCTCACTACTACGAGCAGTACTTC
CDR3aa: CASILSWAHYYEQYF

j_gene: TRBJ2-7
d_gene: -
abundance: few
v_gene: TRBV12-3/TRBV12-4
CDR3nt: TGTGCCAGCAGTTTAATCCGGGGGCGGGGCGGCGAGCAGTACTTC
CDR3aa: CASSLIRGRGGEQYF

j_gene: TRBJ1-4
d_gene: TRBD1
abundance: many
v_gene: TRBV29-1
CDR3nt: TGCAGCGTTGCCAGATATGGTAACAGGGGCGAAAAACTGTTTTTT
CDR3aa: CSVARYGNRGEKLFF

j_gene: TRBJ2-3
d_gene: -
abundance: few
v_gene: TRBV30
CDR3nt: TGTGCCTGGAGTGAAGAACTGGCAGATACGCAGTATTTT
CDR3aa: CAWSEELADTQYF

j_gene: TRBJ2-3
d_gene: TRBD1
abundance: few
v_gene: TRBV12-3/TRBV12-4
CDR3nt: TGTGCCAGCAGTTTAACTACAGGGGGTACGCAGTATTTT
CDR3aa: CASSLTTGGTQYF

j_gene: TRBJ2-7
d_gene: -
abundance: many
v_gene: TRBV29-1
CDR3nt: TGCAGCGTGGCGACTCTCTCCTACGAGCAGTACTTC
CDR3aa: CSVATLSYEQYF

j_gene: TRBJ2-1
d_gene: -
abundance: -
v_gene: TRBV27
CDR3nt: TGTGCCAGCAGTTTATCTATCCGTATCTTCGGTTTAGGGGTAAACAATGAGCAGTTCTTC
CDR3aa: CASSLSIRIFGLGVNNEQFF

j_gene: TRBJ1-1
d_gene: TRBD1
abundance: many
v_gene: TRBV4-1
CDR3nt: TGCGCCAGCAGAGGGACAGGGGGCACTGAAGCTTTCTTT
CDR3aa: CASRGTGGTEAFF

j_gene: TRBJ2-7
d_gene: -
abundance: few
v_gene: TRBV9
CDR3nt: TGTGCCAGCAGCGCCCGACCCGGGACATACTACGAGCAGTACTTC
CDR3aa: CASSARPGTYYEQYF

j_gene: TRBJ2-1
d_gene: TRBD1
abundance: many
v_gene: TRBV4-3
CDR3nt: TGCGCCAGCAGCCAAGGCAGGACAGGGGGCTTCTACAATGAGCAGTTCTTC
CDR3aa: CASSQGRTGGFYNEQFF

j_gene: TRBJ2-1
d_gene: TRBD1
abundance: -
v_gene: TRBV5-6
CDR3nt: TGTGCCAGCAGCCCTAGACAGGGTCTCGGCAATGAGCAGTTCTTC
CDR3aa: CASSPRQGLGNEQFF

j_gene: TRBJ2-7
d_gene: TRBD1
abundance: -
v_gene: TRBV4-2
CDR3nt: TGTGCCAGCAGCTTTCCGGGACAGGGGTTCTACGAGCAGTACTTC
CDR3aa: CASSFPGQGFYEQYF

j_gene: TRBJ2-7
d_gene: TRBD2
abundance: few
v_gene: TRBV15
CDR3nt: TGTGCCACCAGCAGGTACCCGGGACTAAACTACGAGCAGTACTTC
CDR3aa: CATSRYPGLNYEQYF

j_gene: TRBJ1-1
d_gene: -
abundance: many
v_gene: TRBV28
CDR3nt: TGTGCCAGCAGTTTCCACCCCGCCCCCTTGAACACTGAAGCTTTCTTT
CDR3aa: CASSFHPAPLNTEAFF

j_gene: TRBJ2-3
d_gene: TRBD2
abundance: many
v_gene: TRBV7-2
CDR3nt: TGTGCCAGCAGTCCCCGACTAGCGGGAGGGAGAGATACGCAGTATTTT
CDR3aa: CASSPRLAGGRDTQYF

j_gene: TRBJ2-1
d_gene: TRBD2
abundance: -
v_gene: TRBV4-3
CDR3nt: TGCGCCAGCAGCCAAGAGCCGGGTTTGAGGCGGGAGGGCCTCCCCAACTCCTACAATGAGCAGTTCTTC
CDR3aa: CASSQEPGLRREGLPNSYNEQFF

j_gene: TRBJ2-3
d_gene: -
abundance: -
v_gene: TRBV7-3
CDR3nt: TGTGCCAGCAGCCCCCCGGGAGTTCGCACGCAGTATTTT
CDR3aa: CASSPPGVRTQYF

j_gene: TRBJ2-2
d_gene: -
abundance: few
v_gene: TRBV4-3
CDR3nt: TGCGCCAGCAGCCCGGGTGGCTCGGGGCCCGGGGAGCTGTTTTTT
CDR3aa: CASSPGGSGPGELFF

j_gene: TRBJ1-5
d_gene: -
abundance: -
v_gene: TRBV5-1
CDR3nt: TGCGCCAGCAGCTTGATCCCCTCTCCAGGGAATCAGCCCCAGCATTTT
CDR3aa: CASSLIPSPGNQPQHF

j_gene: TRBJ2-1
d_gene: -
abundance: many
v_gene: TRBV20-1
CDR3nt: TGCAGTGCTAGAGGAAAGACCTACAATGAGCAGTTCTTC
CDR3aa: CSARGKTYNEQFF

j_gene: TRBJ2-1
d_gene: TRBD2
abundance: many
v_gene: TRBV11-2
CDR3nt: TGTGCCAGCAGCTACGGACTAGCGGACTACAATGAGCAGTTCTTC
CDR3aa: CASSYGLADYNEQFF

j_gene: TRBJ2-1
d_gene: TRBD2
abundance: -
v_gene: TRBV5-1
CDR3nt: TGCGCCAGCAGCCATCACCTACTAGCGGGAGGGTACAATGAGCAGTTCTTC
CDR3aa: CASSHHLLAGGYNEQFF

j_gene: TRBJ2-7
d_gene: -
abundance: -
v_gene: TRBV5-1
CDR3nt: TGCGCCAGCAGCCCGGGACTCGACGTCTCCTACGAGCAGTACTTC
CDR3aa: CASSPGLDVSYEQYF

j_gene: TRBJ2-6
d_gene: TRBD1
abundance: -
v_gene: TRBV9
CDR3nt: TGTGCCAGCAGCGTAGAGCTAACAGGGGGCGCTTTGGGCCATGGCTCTGGGGCCAACGTCCTGACTTTC
CDR3aa: CASSVELTGGALGHGSGANVLTF

j_gene: TRBJ2-7
d_gene: -
abundance: -
v_gene: TRBV7-2
CDR3nt: TGTGCCAGCAGCTTATTCTTGGTACGAAAGCAGTACTTC
CDR3aa: CASSLFLVRKQYF

j_gene: TRBJ2-1
d_gene: TRBD2
abundance: few
v_gene: TRBV7-2
CDR3nt: TGTGCCAGCAGCCCGCGGGGACTAGCGGGATACAATGAGCAGTTCTTC
CDR3aa: CASSPRGLAGYNEQFF

j_gene: TRBJ2-2
d_gene: -
abundance: -
v_gene: TRBV29-1
CDR3nt: TGCAGCGTGACACCGCAGGGTTACACCGGGGAGCTGTTTTTT
CDR3aa: CSVTPQGYTGELFF

j_gene: TRBJ2-1
d_gene: TRBD2
abundance: many
v_gene: TRBV10-3
CDR3nt: TGTGCCATCAGTGACGGCGGGAGGCACTACAATGAGCAGTTCTTC
CDR3aa: CAISDGGRHYNEQFF

j_gene: TRBJ2-5
d_gene: TRBD2
abundance: -
v_gene: TRBV10-3
CDR3nt: TGTGCCATCAGTGAGCGCGGGGGTTCGGGGGAGACCCAGTACTTC
CDR3aa: CAISERGGSGETQYF

j_gene: TRBJ2-7
d_gene: -
abundance: -
v_gene: TRBV7-2
CDR3nt: TGTGCCAGCAGCTTAAAACTAGGGCACTCCTACGAGCAGTACTTC
CDR3aa: CASSLKLGHSYEQYF

j_gene: TRBJ2-2
d_gene: TRBD2
abundance: many
v_gene: TRBV30
CDR3nt: TGTGCCTGGAGTGCCCTACTAGCGTCAGGGGAGCTGTTTTTT
CDR3aa: CAWSALLASGELFF

j_gene: TRBJ2-7
d_gene: TRBD1
abundance: many
v_gene: TRBV7-2
CDR3nt: TGTGCCAGCAGCTTAGTGGGACAGGGACTATGTGAGCAGTACTTC
CDR3aa: CASSLVGQGLCEQYF

j_gene: TRBJ2-5
d_gene: -
abundance: many
v_gene: TRBV7-2
CDR3nt: TGTGCCAGCAGCTTAGGAGGGTGGGAGACCCAGTACTTC
CDR3aa: CASSLGGWETQYF

j_gene: TRBJ2-7
d_gene: -
abundance: few
v_gene: TRBV27
CDR3nt: TGTGCCAGCAGTTCGGTCGGTATTTCTCCAGTCTACGAGCAGTACTTC
CDR3aa: CASSSVGISPVYEQYF

j_gene: TRBJ2-7
d_gene: TRBD2
abundance: once
v_gene: TRBV5-1
CDR3nt: TGCGCCAGCAGCTCCCTAGCGGGAGCGCCTTCCTACGAGCAGTACTTC
CDR3aa: CASSSLAGAPSYEQYF

j_gene: TRBJ1-2
d_gene: -
abundance: -
v_gene: TRBV6-5
CDR3nt: TGTGCCAGCAGTTACGGGCAGGGTTTCTATGGCTACACCTTC
CDR3aa: CASSYGQGFYGYTF

j_gene: TRBJ1-4
d_gene: -
abundance: -
v_gene: TRBV28
CDR3nt: TGTGCCAGCACCGTCGTTTTGGGGGCTGCAACTAATGAAAAACTGTTTTTT
CDR3aa: CASTVVLGAATNEKLFF

j_gene: TRBJ2-7
d_gene: TRBD2
abundance: -
v_gene: TRBV28
CDR3nt: TGTGCCAGCAGTTTTCCCCACGGACTAGCTTACGAGCAGTACTTC
CDR3aa: CASSFPHGLAYEQYF

j_gene: TRBJ2-5
d_gene: -
abundance: few
v_gene: TRBV5-5
CDR3nt: TGTGCCAGCAGCCCGCAGTTAGGACAGCAGACCCAGTACTTC
CDR3aa: CASSPQLGQQTQYF

j_gene: TRBJ2-1
d_gene: TRBD2
abundance: many
v_gene: TRBV5-1
CDR3nt: TGCGCCAGCAGCTTCGGACTAGCGGGAGAACATGAGCAGTTCTTC
CDR3aa: CASSFGLAGEHEQFF

j_gene: TRBJ2-2
d_gene: TRBD2
abundance: -
v_gene: TRBV11-2
CDR3nt: TGTGCCAGCACCGTAGCGGGAGTCGTAACCGGGGAGCTGTTTTTT
CDR3aa: CASTVAGVVTGELFF

j_gene: TRBJ2-7
d_gene: -
abundance: -
v_gene: TRBV13
CDR3nt: TGTGCCAGCAGCCCCGAGGGGAACCTCTTAAGGAGCGAGCAGTACTTC
CDR3aa: CASSPEGNLLRSEQYF

j_gene: TRBJ2-3
d_gene: TRBD2
abundance: -
v_gene: TRBV7-8
CDR3nt: TGTGCCAGCAGCCCTAGCGGGGTTAGCACAGATACGCAGTATTTT
CDR3aa: CASSPSGVSTDTQYF

j_gene: TRBJ2-3
d_gene: -
abundance: -
v_gene: TRBV20-1
CDR3nt: TGCAGTGTCTTTCGGGCAGGGGTGTGGACTAGCACAGATACGCAGTATTTT
CDR3aa: CSVFRAGVWTSTDTQYF